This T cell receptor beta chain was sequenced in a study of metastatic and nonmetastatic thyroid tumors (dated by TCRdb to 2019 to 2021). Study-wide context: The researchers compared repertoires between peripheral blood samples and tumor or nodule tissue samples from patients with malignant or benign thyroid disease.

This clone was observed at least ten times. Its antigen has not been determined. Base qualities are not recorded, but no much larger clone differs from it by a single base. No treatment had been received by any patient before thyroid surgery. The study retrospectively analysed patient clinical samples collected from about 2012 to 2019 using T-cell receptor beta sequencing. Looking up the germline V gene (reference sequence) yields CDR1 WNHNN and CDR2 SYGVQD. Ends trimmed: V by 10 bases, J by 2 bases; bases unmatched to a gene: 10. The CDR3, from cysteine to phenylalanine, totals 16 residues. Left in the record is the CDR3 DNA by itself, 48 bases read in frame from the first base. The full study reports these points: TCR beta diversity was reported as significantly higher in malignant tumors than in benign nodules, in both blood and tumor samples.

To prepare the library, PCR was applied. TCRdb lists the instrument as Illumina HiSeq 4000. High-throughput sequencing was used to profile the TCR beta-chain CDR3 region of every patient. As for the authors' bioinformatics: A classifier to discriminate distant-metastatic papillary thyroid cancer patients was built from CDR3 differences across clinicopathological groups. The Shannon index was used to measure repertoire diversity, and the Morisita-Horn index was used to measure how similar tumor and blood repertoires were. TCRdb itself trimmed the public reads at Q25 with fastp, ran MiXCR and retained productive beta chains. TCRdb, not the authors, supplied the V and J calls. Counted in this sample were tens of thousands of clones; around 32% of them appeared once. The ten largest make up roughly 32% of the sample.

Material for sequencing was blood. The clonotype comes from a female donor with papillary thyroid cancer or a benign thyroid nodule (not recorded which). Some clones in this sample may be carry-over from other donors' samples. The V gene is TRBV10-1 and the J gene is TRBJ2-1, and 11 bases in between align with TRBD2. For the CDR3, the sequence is CATLLLTSGTYNEQFF. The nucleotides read TGCGCCACCCTACTCCTGACTAGCGGGACCTACAATGAGCAGTTCTTC.